Sequencing of this TCR beta chain was carried out in a study of blood T cells in healthy people across ages (dated by TCRdb to 2013 to 2016). With respect to the entire study: In model experiments, template switching captured roughly one uniquely barcoded TCR beta cDNA molecule for every two T cells. To track age-related changes in TCR beta repertoire diversity, the study relied on deep sequencing normalized with unique cDNA molecular identifiers. The donors were split into four age groups: young (average 16 years), middle-aged (roughly 39), aged (over 55) and long-lived (roughly 80). To avoid experimental bias, donors of different ages were spread randomly across the sequencing lanes. Two additional independent replicas of 1 million unique cDNA reads from the same blood draw were analyzed for two donors (one aged 18 to 29 and one aged 80 or older). Overall study outcomes, separate from this receptor: A strong correlation was found between observed TCR beta diversity and the percentage of naive T cells measured by flow cytometry. Observed TCR beta diversity per million T cells fell roughly linearly with age, and a significant reduction was already apparent by age roughly 40. Bulk unsorted PBMC profiling prevented conclusive comparison of naive and antigen-experienced compartments. The long-lived group showed more naive CD4+ T cells, fewer expanded clones and increased TCR diversity than the aged group, suggesting age selection. Estimates of total diversity based on one million sequenced T cells were considered lower bounds and underestimates. Because the CMV infection status of the donors was unknown, age-related changes in expanded clonotypes may potentially have been confounded.

Donors were about 36 systemically healthy Caucasian individuals from Russia aged 6 to 90 years. Each donor gave 8 to 10 milliliters of peripheral blood, drawn into EDTA-treated Vacutainer tubes. Ficoll-Paque density-gradient centrifugation was used to isolate PBMCs, with at least 7 million per sample. Total RNA was extracted from PBMCs with Trizol reagent, with at least 5.5 micrograms obtained per sample. Naive CD45RAhigh/CD27high T cell percentages were measured by flow cytometry on a PBMC aliquot from every donor. With respect to this clonotype: Its antigen specificity is not known. No much larger clone is present one base from it, and per-base qualities are unavailable.

The library relied on 5' RACE. The sample was run on an Illumina HiSeq 2500. A second PCR of about 7 to 12 cycles was performed with a sample-barcoded 5' primer and a J-beta primer mix. A unique molecular identifier was introduced onto each TCR beta cDNA molecule by a template-switch 5' adaptor carrying 12 random nucleotides. At least 2.5 million CDR3-containing paired-end reads were obtained from each sample. First-strand cDNA synthesis was performed from all RNA using the Mint cDNA synthesis kit, with priming by a TRBC-specific oligonucleotide. Following uracil-DNA glycosylase treatment, a first 18-cycle PCR with universal primers M1SS and BC2_uni_R was performed on all cDNA. In the source study's methods: Each sample was normalized by randomly selecting 1 million high-quality reads, each carrying a distinct molecular identifier. Reads with shared molecular identifiers were discarded instead of being binned into consensus sequences. MiTCR, with a Q25 quality threshold and the strictest error-elimination algorithm, was used for CDR3 identification, clonotype clustering and error correction. A nonparametric unseen species model using Euler transformation provided a lower-bound estimate of total TCR beta diversity. TCRdb's own reprocessing of the public reads used fastp at Q25 and MiXCR and kept productive beta chains. All rows with the same CDR3 protein become a single entry with the most common DNA and genes. The V and J calls reflect TCRdb's pipeline rather than the authors' work. The sample profile shows around 1.1 million distinct CDR3 sequences; around two fifths of them were found once. 10% to 15% of the sample is held by the ten biggest clonotypes.

CDR1 and CDR2 (MGHRA, YSYEKL) derive from the germline V gene. V is pared back by 0 bases and J by 3 bases, with 14 bases lying between the germline termini. The CDR3 contains 16 residues, cysteine and phenylalanine counted. The only DNA kept is the CDR3, 48 bases in frame from the first base. The rearranged chain carries TRBV4-1 and TRBJ1-1; D gene: possibly TRBD1, on 6 matching bases. The clonotype comes from a young man in good health. The sequenced material came from blood. The nucleotides read TGCGCCAGCAGCCAAGATCCGGGACAAGTGGACACTGAAGCTTTCTTT. Translation gives CASSQDPGQVDTEAFF.